Many counts were recorded for the clone carrying this T cell receptor (beta chain). Its antigen remains unknown. The germline gives CDR1 KGHDR, CDR2 SFDVKD. V lost 5 bases to trimming and J lost 3 bases, with 12 bases between them. The CDR3 runs 14 residues. RNA transcripts provided the source from which TCR beta CDR3 regions were amplified. First-round RT-PCR with HTBI primers amplified the TCR CDR3 region. TCRdb analysed the multiplex PCR reads with MiXCR anew, one entry per CDR3 protein. The data show about 640,000 distinct CDR3 sequences, 14% seen once. These data originate in a study of T cells in Graves' hyperthyroidism and ophthalmopathy. Whole-study results and caveats: Classification by a 13 V-J model distinguished ophthalmopathy from stable hyperthyroidism.

Clinical symptoms, serum thyroxine and TRAb, thyroid ultrasound and orbital computed tomography were used for the diagnoses. The rearrangement uses TRBV24-1 and TRBJ1-1; possibly TRBD1 for D (5 bases). Material: blood. This receptor was taken from a woman between 50 and 59 years old with Graves' ophthalmopathy. The CDR3 sequence: CATSGQGADTEAFF. In DNA form, the CDR3 reads TGTGCCACCAGTGGTCAGGGTGCTGACACTGAAGCTTTCTTT.